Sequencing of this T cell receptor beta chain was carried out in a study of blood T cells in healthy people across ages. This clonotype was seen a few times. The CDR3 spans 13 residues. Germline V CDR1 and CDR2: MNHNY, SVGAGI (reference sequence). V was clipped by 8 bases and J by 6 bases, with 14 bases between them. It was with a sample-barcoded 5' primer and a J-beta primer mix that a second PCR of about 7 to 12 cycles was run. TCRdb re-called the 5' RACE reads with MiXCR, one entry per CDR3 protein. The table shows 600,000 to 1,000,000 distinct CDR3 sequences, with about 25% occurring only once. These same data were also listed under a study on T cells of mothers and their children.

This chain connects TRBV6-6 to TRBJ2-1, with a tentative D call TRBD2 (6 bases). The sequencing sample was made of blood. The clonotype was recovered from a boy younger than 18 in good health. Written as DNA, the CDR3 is TGTGCCAGCTGGTTTGGGGGGTCCAATGAGCAGTTCTTC. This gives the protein CASWFGGSNEQFF.